This is a list of T cell receptor beta chains from one sample in a study of low-dose radiotherapy and immunotherapy resistance in tumors. TCRdb reprocessed the reads with MiXCR, giving one entry per CDR3 protein. Of some 82,000 distinct CDR3 sequences listed, about 19% were seen once; the top ten hold under 7.5%. The sample in question was PBMCs, obtained before treatment. The source of these receptors is a male donor with prostate cancer. CDR3s include the opening cysteine and the closing phenylalanine or tryptophan. Fields, in order: clone size, V gene, D gene, J gene, CDR3 protein, CDR3 DNA. The D gene is left open where the match is weak. The listing skips clone size in some rows; elsewhere it reads once, few, many or a size class.

-,TRBV5-3,-,TRBJ2-2,CASRSRSGGTAGYTGELFF,TGTGCCAGCAGGAGTAGGTCCGGAGGGACGGCGGGATACACCGGGGAGCTGTTTTTT
many,TRBV20-1,-,TRBJ2-1,CSAPPGLENYNEQFF,TGCAGTGCCCCACCGGGACTCGAGAACTACAATGAGCAGTTCTTC
many,TRBV4-2,-,TRBJ2-7,CASSQEVGTAGEQYF,TGTGCCAGCAGCCAAGAGGTGGGTACAGCTGGCGAGCAGTACTTC
many,TRBV3-1,TRBD1,TRBJ2-1,CASSQLPGGEQFF,TGTGCCAGCAGCCAGCTACCAGGGGGTGAGCAGTTCTTC
many,TRBV19,-,TRBJ2-6,CASAAVVRSGANVLTF,TGTGCCAGTGCCGCGGTAGTACGCTCTGGGGCCAACGTCCTGACTTTC
many,TRBV20-1,-,TRBJ1-5,CSASYVSNQPQHF,TGCAGTGCTAGCTACGTAAGCAATCAGCCCCAGCATTTT
many,TRBV2,-,TRBJ2-5,CASSETGKGTQYF,TGTGCCAGCAGTGAAACAGGAAAGGGGACCCAGTACTTC
many,TRBV10-2,TRBD2,TRBJ2-1,CASSESFRGGNNEQFF,TGCGCCAGCAGTGAGTCGTTTCGGGGGGGAAACAATGAGCAGTTCTTC
many,TRBV20-1,TRBD2,TRBJ2-3,CSARAPSGSTDTQYF,TGCAGTGCTAGGGCACCTAGCGGTAGCACAGATACGCAGTATTTT
few,TRBV2,TRBD1,TRBJ2-1,CASGGPGQGWGNEQFF,TGTGCCAGCGGCGGACCGGGACAGGGTTGGGGTAATGAGCAGTTCTTC
many,TRBV6-1,-,TRBJ1-5,CASSEWMGWDQPQHF,TGTGCCAGCAGTGAATGGATGGGTTGGGATCAGCCCCAGCATTTT
many,TRBV12-3/TRBV12-4,TRBD2,TRBJ2-6,CASSLGGEGANVLTF,TGTGCCAGCAGTTTGGGGGGGGAAGGGGCCAACGTCCTGACTTTC
many,TRBV20-1,-,TRBJ2-4,CSAPETPGTAGAKNIQYF,TGCAGTGCCCCCGAAACGCCCGGGACCGCGGGGGCCAAAAACATTCAGTACTTC
many,TRBV7-3,-,TRBJ2-2,CASGARNTGELFF,TGTGCCAGCGGGGCGAGGAACACCGGGGAGCTGTTTTTT
many,TRBV5-6,TRBD2,TRBJ2-3,CASSYSGGITDTQYF,TGTGCCAGCAGCTATAGCGGGGGGATCACAGATACGCAGTATTTT
-,TRBV4-2,TRBD2,TRBJ2-1,CASSQETSGRGYNEQFF,TGTGCCAGCAGCCAAGAGACTAGCGGGAGAGGCTACAATGAGCAGTTCTTC
-,TRBV7-2,-,TRBJ2-5,CASSLLRQETQYF,TGTGCCAGCAGCTTATTGAGGCAAGAGACCCAGTACTTC
many,TRBV5-1,-,TRBJ2-7,CANIPGHHYEQYF,TGCGCCAACATCCCGGGACACCACTACGAGCAGTACTTC
many,TRBV4-1,-,TRBJ1-3,CASSQRHTGGSSGNTIYF,TGCGCCAGCAGCCAAAGGCACACAGGAGGGTCATCTGGAAACACCATATATTTT
-,TRBV28,-,TRBJ2-1,CASSLGGALNEQFF,TGTGCCAGCAGTTTAGGGGGCGCGTTGAATGAGCAGTTCTTC
many,TRBV6-5,-,TRBJ2-7,CASSDRVRGQYF,TGTGCCAGCAGCGACAGGGTGCGGGGGCAGTACTTC
many,TRBV10-1,-,TRBJ2-2,CASSELRGTGELFF,TGCGCCAGCAGTGAGCTTAGAGGAACCGGGGAGCTGTTTTTT
many,TRBV11-2,TRBD1,TRBJ2-5,CASSLLGRGRRETQYF,TGTGCCAGCAGCTTACTGGGCAGGGGGAGAAGAGAGACCCAGTACTTC
once,TRBV7-9,TRBD2,TRBJ2-2,CASSGLAGVQPGELFF,TGTGCCAGCAGCGGACTAGCGGGGGTTCAGCCCGGGGAGCTGTTTTTT
many,TRBV19,-,TRBJ1-3,CASSIPHGSGNTIYF,TGTGCCAGTAGTATCCCCCACGGCTCCGGAAACACCATATATTTT
many,TRBV28,TRBD1,TRBJ1-1,CASRGDRGRAEAFF,TGTGCCAGCAGAGGCGACAGGGGTCGCGCTGAAGCTTTCTTT